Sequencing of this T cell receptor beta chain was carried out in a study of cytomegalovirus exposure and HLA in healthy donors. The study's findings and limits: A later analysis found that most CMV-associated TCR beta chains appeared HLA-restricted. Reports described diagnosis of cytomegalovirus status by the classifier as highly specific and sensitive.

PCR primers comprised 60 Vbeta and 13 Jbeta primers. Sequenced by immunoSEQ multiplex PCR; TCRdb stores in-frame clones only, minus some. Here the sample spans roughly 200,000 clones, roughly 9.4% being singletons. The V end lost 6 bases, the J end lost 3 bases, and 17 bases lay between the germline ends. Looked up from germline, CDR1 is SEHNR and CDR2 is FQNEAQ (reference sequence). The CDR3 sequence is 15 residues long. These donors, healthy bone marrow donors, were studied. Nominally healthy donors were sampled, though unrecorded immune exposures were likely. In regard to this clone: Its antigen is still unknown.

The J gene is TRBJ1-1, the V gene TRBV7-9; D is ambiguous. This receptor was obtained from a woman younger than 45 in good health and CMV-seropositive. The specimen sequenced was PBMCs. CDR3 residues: CASRSLTPPDTEAFF. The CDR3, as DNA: TGTGCCAGCAGATCCTTGACTCCCCCAGACACTGAAGCTTTCTTT.